This TCR beta chain is from a study of blood T cell repertoires in COVID-19. The protocol was immunoSEQ multiplex PCR, while the TCRdb copy is restricted to in-frame clones and leaves out a portion. The sample records some 31,000 clones, 93% being singletons. The CDR3 extends over 13 amino acids. Germline CDR1 reads MNHNS; CDR2 reads SASEGT. V was pared by 2 bases and J by 3 bases, with 8 bases between. The source of this sequence is a human donor in a cohort sampled during active COVID-19. This rearrangement joins TRBV6-1 to TRBJ2-7; weak D call: TRBD2 (5 bases). Sequencing used peripheral blood. DNA of the CDR3: TGTGCCAGCAGTGAACGGGAAGTCTACGAGCAGTACTTC. It specifies CASSEREVYEQYF.